This TCR beta chain was found in a study of shared clonotypes between healthy human individuals. General study results and limits: Larger richness was generally estimated for naive than memory subsets.

Germline CDR1 and CDR2: MNHEY and SMNVEV (reference sequence). CDR3 length equals 15 residues. Trimming removed 2 bases at V and 0 bases at J, with 8 bases between. Repertoires were generated with immunoSEQ multiplex PCR, while TCRdb's copy carries only in-frame clones and drops some. The data show some 690,000 clones, with 90% seen just once and approximately 35% held by the top ten. On this clone itself: Its target is not known.

CD45RO+ cells and CCR7-negative CD45RA+ TemRA cells were combined as CD8 memory. The sequenced sample was memory CD8+ T cells from PBMCs. Subset meaning: CD45RO+ cells pooled with CCR7-negative TemRA cells. This chain links TRBV27 with TRBJ1-3; D uncertain. This sequence was found in a man aged 18 to 29 in good health. Some clones in this sample may be carry-over from other donors' samples. The CDR3 DNA sequence: TGTGCCAGCAGTTTAGACGGAAACTCTGGAAACACCATATATTTT. It specifies CASSLDGNSGNTIYF.